The T cell receptor beta chain described here comes from a study of T cells in Graves' hyperthyroidism and ophthalmopathy. What was amplified from RNA transcripts were TCR beta CDR3 regions. Researchers ran a first-round RT-PCR on the TCR CDR3 using the HTBI primer set. TCRdb fed the multiplex PCR reads into MiXCR, producing one record per CDR3 protein. Among approximately 270,000 distinct CDR3 sequences listed, 13% to 15% were seen once. This clonotype occurred many times. Its antigen is still unknown. Study-wide findings and caveats: Onset of ophthalmopathy came a median around 6.5 months after the model predicted it.

There are 17 residues in the CDR3. The ends lost 6 bases at V and 0 bases at J; junction bases unmatched: 8. Per germline, CDR1 KGHSH and CDR2 LQKENI. The receptor comes from a woman aged 40 to 55 with Graves' hyperthyroidism that later progressed to Graves' ophthalmopathy. The sample comprised blood. This chain joins TRBV18 and TRBJ2-3; 11 bases map to TRBD2. The CDR3 coding sequence is TGTGCCAGCTCCCCGGGACTAGCGGCTTATAGCACAGATACGCAGTATTTT. It encodes CASSPGLAAYSTDTQYF.